This is a list of T cell receptor beta chains from one sample in a study of T cells after yellow fever vaccination. TCRdb itself ran the 5' RACE reads through MiXCR, one entry per CDR3 protein. Found here are 360,000 or so distinct CDR3 sequences, about 9.9% of them singletons; the top ten hold 15% to 20%. Specimen: PBMCs, collected on the day of the first yellow fever vaccination. All receptors derive from a man between 18 and 35 years old who received the YFV17D yellow fever vaccine. Each CDR3 is given with its conserved first and last residue. Each record gives: J gene, clone size, V gene, D gene, CDR3 DNA, CDR3 protein. A D gene is named only where the DNA matches it firmly. Clone sizes are given selectively: once, few, many, or a class where the clone is expanded.

TRBJ1-3	few	TRBV11-2	.	TGTGCCAGCAGCTTCCACAGGGAGTCCTCTGGAAACACCATATATTTT	CASSFHRESSGNTIYF
TRBJ2-7	few	TRBV7-2	.	TGTGCCAGCAGGTCCCCGGGACACAATCCCGACCAGCAGTACTTC	CASRSPGHNPDQQYF
TRBJ2-3	.	TRBV30	.	TGTGCCTGGACTCGTATGGGCAGGGGAGTTGCAGATACGCAGTATTTT	CAWTRMGRGVADTQYF
TRBJ2-3	.	TRBV5-1	.	TGCGCCAGCAGCTTGGCGGACAGTTGGGCCACAGATACGCAGTATTTT	CASSLADSWATDTQYF
TRBJ1-5	few	TRBV12-3/TRBV12-4	.	TGTGCCAGCAACAATGATCGGGCTCAGCCCCAGCATTTT	CASNNDRAQPQHF
TRBJ2-5	.	TRBV6-1	TRBD1	TGTGCCAGCAGTACCCCATACAGGGGGCGAGAGACCCAGTACTTC	CASSTPYRGRETQYF
TRBJ2-1	.	TRBV7-9	TRBD2	TGTGCCAGCAGCTCGACCTTGGGGCGGGGGGTATACAATGAGCAGTTCTTC	CASSSTLGRGVYNEQFF
TRBJ1-4	.	TRBV12-3/TRBV12-4	.	TGTGCCAGCAGCGGGGAGGGGTATGAAAAACTCCTCTTT	CASSGEGYEKLLF
TRBJ1-1	.	TRBV6-6	.	TGTGCCAGCAGTTACTATCCGGGGGCGGAGGCTTTCTTT	CASSYYPGAEAFF
TRBJ1-2	.	TRBV15	TRBD1	TGTGCCACCAGCAGAGAGTTAGGGGGCCGTAGGGGCTACACCTTC	CATSRELGGRRGYTF
TRBJ1-2	.	TRBV29-1	.	TGCAGCGGTGGGGAGTTAAATGGCTACACCTTC	CSGGELNGYTF
TRBJ1-1	few	TRBV7-2	.	TGTGCCAGCACCACCCGGTGGATCTTGAACACTGAAGCTTTCTTT	CASTTRWILNTEAFF
TRBJ1-1	many	TRBV4-1	.	TGCGCCAGCAGCCCCCGGGAGGTCACTGAAGCTTTCTTT	CASSPREVTEAFF
TRBJ1-2	.	TRBV18	.	TGTGCCAGCTCACCACGGCGGGTCCCCTATGGCTACACCTTC	CASSPRRVPYGYTF
TRBJ2-3	.	TRBV28	.	TGTGCCAGCAAGGGCGGACTTTCCACAGATACGCAGTATTTT	CASKGGLSTDTQYF
TRBJ1-1	few	TRBV28	TRBD1	TGTGCCAGCAGATCTGGACAGGGGACCACTGAAGCTTTCTTT	CASRSGQGTTEAFF
TRBJ2-5	many	TRBV6-1	.	TGTGCCAGCAGTGAAGCAATCGGGCAGCAAGAGACCCAGTACTTC	CASSEAIGQQETQYF
TRBJ2-1	many	TRBV5-6	.	TGTGCCAGCAGCTTGGCTTTTAGGGTCGCCAATGAGCAGTTCTTC	CASSLAFRVANEQFF
TRBJ2-3	.	TRBV20-1	.	TGCAGTGCTAGGGACTCGTCCCACGATACGCAGTATTTT	CSARDSSHDTQYF
TRBJ2-5	many	TRBV5-1	.	TGCGCCAGCAGCTTGGGGAGGAAAGAGACCCAGTACTTC	CASSLGRKETQYF
TRBJ1-2	.	TRBV10-3	.	TGTGCCATCAGTGGTTCCCGACAGGAAAGCTATGGCTACACCTTC	CAISGSRQESYGYTF
TRBJ1-4	few	TRBV5-1	.	TGCGCCAGCAGCTTGCTCGGGGAGAGAGGAAAACTGTTTTTT	CASSLLGERGKLFF
TRBJ2-1	few	TRBV5-6	TRBD2	TGTGCCAGCAGCCATACCATCGGCATGCGGGGGGTGTTCCAGTTCTTC	CASSHTIGMRGVFQFF
TRBJ1-6	.	TRBV5-1	TRBD1	TGCGCCAGCAGCAGAGGACAGGGGATAAATTCACCCCTCCACTTT	CASSRGQGINSPLHF
TRBJ1-2	.	TRBV5-6	.	TGTGCCAGCAGTTGGGACTATGGCTACACCTTC	CASSWDYGYTF
TRBJ2-3	.	TRBV7-3	TRBD2	TGTGCCAGCAGCTTTCTAGCGGACCCCACAGATACGCAGTATTTT	CASSFLADPTDTQYF
TRBJ1-1	.	TRBV12-3/TRBV12-4	.	TGTGCCAGCAGTCCCCTTCAAGCTTTCTTT	CASSPLQAFF
TRBJ2-7	few	TRBV5-4	.	TGTGCCAGCAGCTTAGGAGGGGGCGGGGTCGAGCAGTACTTC	CASSLGGGGVEQYF